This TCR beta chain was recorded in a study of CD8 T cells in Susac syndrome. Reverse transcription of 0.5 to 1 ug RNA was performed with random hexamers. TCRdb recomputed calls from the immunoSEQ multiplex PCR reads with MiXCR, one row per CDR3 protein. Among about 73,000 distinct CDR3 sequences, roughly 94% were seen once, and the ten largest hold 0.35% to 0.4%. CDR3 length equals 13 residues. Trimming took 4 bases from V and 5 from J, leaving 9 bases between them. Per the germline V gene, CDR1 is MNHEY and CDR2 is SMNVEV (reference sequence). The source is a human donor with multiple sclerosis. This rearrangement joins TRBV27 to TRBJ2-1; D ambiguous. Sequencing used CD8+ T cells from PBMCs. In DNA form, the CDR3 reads TGTGCCAGCAGTTCTGGACCCAACAATGAGCAGTTCTTC. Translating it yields CASSSGPNNEQFF.